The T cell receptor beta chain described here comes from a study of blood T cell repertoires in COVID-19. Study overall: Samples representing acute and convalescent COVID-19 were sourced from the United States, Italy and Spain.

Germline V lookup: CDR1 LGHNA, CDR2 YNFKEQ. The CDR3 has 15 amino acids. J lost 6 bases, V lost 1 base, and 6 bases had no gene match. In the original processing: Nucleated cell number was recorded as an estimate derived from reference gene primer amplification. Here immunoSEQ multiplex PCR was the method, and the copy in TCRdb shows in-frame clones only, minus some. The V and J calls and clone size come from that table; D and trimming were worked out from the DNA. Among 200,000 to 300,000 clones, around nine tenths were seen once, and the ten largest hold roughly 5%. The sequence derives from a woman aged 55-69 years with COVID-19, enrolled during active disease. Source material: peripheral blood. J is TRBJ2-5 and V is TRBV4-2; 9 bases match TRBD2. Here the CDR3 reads CASSQVSSGEQTQYF. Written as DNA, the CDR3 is TGTGCCAGCAGCCAAGTGTCTAGCGGGGAGCAGACCCAGTACTTC.